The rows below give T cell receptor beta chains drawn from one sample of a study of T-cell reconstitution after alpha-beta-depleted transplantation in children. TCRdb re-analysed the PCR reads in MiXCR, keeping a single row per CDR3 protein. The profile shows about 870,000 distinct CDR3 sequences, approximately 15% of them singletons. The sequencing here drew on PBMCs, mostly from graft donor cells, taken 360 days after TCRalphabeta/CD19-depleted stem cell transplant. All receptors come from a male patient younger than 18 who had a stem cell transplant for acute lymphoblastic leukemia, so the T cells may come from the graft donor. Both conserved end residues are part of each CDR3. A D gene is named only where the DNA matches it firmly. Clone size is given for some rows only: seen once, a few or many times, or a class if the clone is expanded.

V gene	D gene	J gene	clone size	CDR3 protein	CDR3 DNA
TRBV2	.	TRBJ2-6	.	CASRAPLASNVLTF	TGTGCCAGCAGAGCCCCTCTGGCCTCCAACGTCCTGACTTTC
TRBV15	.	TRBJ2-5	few	CATSREAGQTQYF	TGTGCCACCAGCAGAGAAGCGGGTCAGACCCAGTACTTC
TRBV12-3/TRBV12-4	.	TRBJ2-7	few	CATKEGLETYEQYF	TGTGCCACCAAGGAGGGACTCGAAACCTACGAGCAGTACTTC
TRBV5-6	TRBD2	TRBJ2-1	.	CASSWGREADEQFF	TGTGCCAGCAGCTGGGGGCGGGAGGCCGATGAGCAGTTCTTC
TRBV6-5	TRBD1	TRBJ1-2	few	CASSSSRGLFNYGYTF	TGTGCCAGCAGTTCCTCCAGGGGGCTCTTTAACTATGGCTACACCTTC
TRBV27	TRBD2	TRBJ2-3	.	CASSTQLAGGPGDTQYF	TGTGCCAGCAGTACCCAGCTAGCGGGAGGGCCCGGAGATACGCAGTATTTT
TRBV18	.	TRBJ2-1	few	CASSPPGGFSYNEQFF	TGTGCCAGCTCACCACCGGGTGGTTTTTCTTACAATGAGCAGTTCTTC
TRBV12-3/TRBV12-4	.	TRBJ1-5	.	CASGFGQPQHF	TGTGCCAGCGGGTTCGGACAGCCCCAGCATTTT
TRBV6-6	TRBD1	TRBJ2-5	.	CASNGQGPSPYF	TGTGCCAGCAATGGACAGGGGCCCTCCCCGTACTTC
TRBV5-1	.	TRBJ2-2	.	CASSPRWGRTGELFF	TGCGCCAGCAGCCCCCGATGGGGACGCACCGGGGAGCTGTTTTTT
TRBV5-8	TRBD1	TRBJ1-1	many	CASSSDRGRTEAFF	TGTGCCAGCAGCTCGGACAGGGGGAGGACTGAAGCTTTCTTT
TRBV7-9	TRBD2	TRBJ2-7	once	CASSLLSGRNSYEQYF	TGTGCCAGCAGCTTACTTAGCGGGAGAAACTCCTACGAGCAGTACTTC
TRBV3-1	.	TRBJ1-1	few	CASSQGRGRAFF	TGTGCCAGCAGCCAAGGACGGGGTCGAGCTTTCTTT
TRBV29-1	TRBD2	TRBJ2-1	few	CSAPGGRSSYNEQFF	TGCAGCGCCCCCGGCGGGAGGAGCTCCTACAATGAGCAGTTCTTC
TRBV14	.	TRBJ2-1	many	CASSQVRYSTINEQFF	TGTGCCAGCAGCCAAGTTAGGTACTCAACTATCAATGAGCAGTTCTTC
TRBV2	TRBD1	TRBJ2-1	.	CARGTGAGGEQFF	TGTGCCAGAGGGACAGGGGCTGGTGGTGAGCAGTTCTTC
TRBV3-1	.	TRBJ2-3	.	CASSHSSRVTQDTQYF	TGTGCCAGCAGCCACTCCTCGCGGGTGACGCAAGATACGCAGTATTTT
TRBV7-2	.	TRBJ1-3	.	CARRDLGTHTIYF	TGTGCCAGGCGGGACCTCGGCACGCACACCATATATTTT
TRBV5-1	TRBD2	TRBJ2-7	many	CASSLEWEGSYEQYF	TGCGCCAGCAGCTTGGAGTGGGAGGGCTCCTACGAGCAGTACTTC
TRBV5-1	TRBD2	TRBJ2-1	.	CASSLGRLAGGDEQFF	TGCGCCAGCAGCTTGGGGAGACTAGCGGGAGGGGATGAGCAGTTCTTC
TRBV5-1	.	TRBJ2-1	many	CASSSDGVANEQFF	TGCGCCAGCAGCTCGGACGGAGTGGCCAATGAGCAGTTCTTC